The present TCR beta chain was sequenced within a study of T cells in Graves' hyperthyroidism and ophthalmopathy. Study results and limitations: Classification by a 13 V-J model distinguished ophthalmopathy from stable hyperthyroidism. Most expanded thyroid clonotypes above 0.001 also appeared in blood.

Per the germline V gene, CDR1 is SEHNR and CDR2 is FQNEAQ (reference sequence). This CDR3 comprises 14 residues. This clonotype was seen at least ten times. Its antigen remains unidentified. The junction and the germline gene differ at one end; a read error may be behind it. Amplification of TCR beta CDR3 regions was performed using RNA transcripts as template. First-round RT-PCR with HTBI primers amplified the TCR CDR3 region. Each CDR3 protein is one row after TCRdb ran MiXCR on the multiplex PCR reads. The sample lists under 250,000 distinct CDR3 sequences, approximately 24% occurring once. Source material: blood. The clonotype originates from a woman between 40 and 55 years old with Graves' ophthalmopathy. The chain employs TRBV7-9 and TRBJ2-5, with D maybe TRBD2 (6 bases). The CDR3 nucleotides read TGCGCCAGCAGCTTGGGGGGTGCTCAAGAGACCCAGTACTTC. Protein product: CASSLGGAQETQYF.